This T cell receptor (beta chain) was identified during a study of blood T cell repertoires in COVID-19. As for the study in general: Some COVID-19 samples were acute and others convalescent; all came from the United States, Italy and Spain. PBMCs, B-cell-depleted T cells, or T cells were the source of the cDNA or gDNA that made up the material.

Under the authors' procedure: Researchers report that nucleated cell counts were estimated from reference gene primer amplification. Using immunoSEQ multiplex PCR, the repertoire was profiled, and TCRdb retains in-frame clones only, with some absent. V, J and clone size are those of that table, while D and trimming were read from the DNA. The sample shows 300,000 to 400,000 clones, around 91% of them seen only once. There are 15 residues in the CDR3. Looked up from germline, CDR1 is SGHRS and CDR2 is YFSETQ. The V and J ends lost 0 bases and 3 bases respectively, with 10 bases between them. A note on this clone: This specimen includes other DNA sequences encoding the same CDR3.

The chain links TRBV5-1 to TRBJ2-1; TRBD2 might be the D (6 bases). The sample taken for sequencing was peripheral blood. The receptor was derived from a woman aged 18-29 years who had recovered from COVID-19. For the CDR3, the DNA is TGCGCCAGCAGCTTGGATAGCGGTCGCTACAATGAGCAGTTCTTC. Amino acids: CASSLDSGRYNEQFF. Full variable domain (missing parts from reference TRBV5-1 and TRBJ2-1): KAGVTQTPRYLIKTRGQQVTLSCSPISGHRSVSWYQQTPGQGLQFLFEYFSETQRNKGNFPGRFSGRQFSNSRSEMNVSTLELGDSALYLCASSLDSGRYNEQFFGPGTRLTVL.